This TCR beta chain was captured by sequencing in a study of Ad26.COV2.S vaccination and SARS-CoV-2 variants. Overall study findings and caveats: Non-spike TCR breadth showed similarity between vaccine and placebo recipients.

Some clones are missing from TCRdb's copy, which holds only in-frame ones; the method was immunoSEQ multiplex PCR. The sample has around 450,000 clones; roughly 89% are singletons. Treatment noted: some 20 received Ad26.COV2.S at low or high dose, single or two shots; 5 received placebo; per-sample allocation not given. Samples came from day 63 after the first vaccine or placebo injection. The vaccine delivered Wuhan-strain SARS-CoV-2 spike through an Ad26 vector. The V gene's germline CDR1 is KGHSH and CDR2 LQKENI. There are 16 residues in the CDR3. Trimming removed 3 bases at V and 7 bases at J, with 18 bases between. Regarding this clone: The antigen is not known.

This TCR derives from a person between 18 and 65 years old who received the Ad26.COV2.S COVID-19 vaccine or a placebo. Source: peripheral blood, taken in a trial of Ad26.COV2.S vaccine versus placebo. The chain links TRBV18 to TRBJ1-4, with D unresolved. The CDR3 DNA reads as TGTGCCAGCTCACCGAAACTACCAAATCTGGGTGAAAAACTGTTTTTT. Translated, it gives CASSPKLPNLGEKLFF.